This T cell receptor beta chain was found in a study of blood T cells in healthy people across ages. Study-wide results and caveats: Older age went with lower TCR beta diversity per million T cells, in a roughly linear way. Without sorted subsets, naive and antigen-experienced compartments could not be conclusively compared. CMV infection status of these donors was not known.

Primers used in a second PCR of about 6 to 12 cycles were a sample-barcoded 5' primer and a J-beta primer mix. TCRdb recomputed calls from the 5' RACE reads with MiXCR, one row per CDR3 protein. The sample yields about 1.7 million distinct CDR3 sequences, 28% seen once. The V segment lost 4 bases and the J segment 6 bases; nucleotides outside the gene matches: 9. Germline loops: CDR1 SEHNR, CDR2 FQNEAQ (reference sequence). The CDR3 is 14 amino acids. Extraction yielded at least 5 micrograms of total RNA per sample. Comments on this clonotype: Its antigen is unknown.

The rearrangement joins TRBV7-9 to TRBJ2-7, with 7 bases fitting TRBD2. Sequences were obtained from blood. This receptor was identified in a woman aged 25 to 45 in good health. The CDR3 DNA follows: TGTGCCAGCAGCTGCCCGGGACTAATCAGCGAGCAGTACTTC. It codes for CASSCPGLISEQYF.